This TCR beta chain derives from a study of Graves' ophthalmopathy and Graves' hyperthyroidism. Study details: Stable hyperthyroidism denotes an absence of ophthalmopathy throughout 18 months of follow-up. Study-wide findings and caveats: Blood was where most expanded thyroid clonotypes above 0.001 frequency also turned up. Both a roughly 64% sensitivity and an approximately 75% specificity characterized the model's predictions of ophthalmopathy progression.

RNA transcripts provided the template for amplifying TCR beta CDR3 regions. Scientists carried out first-round RT-PCR using HTBI primers and then a second-round multiplex PCR. In TCRdb, the multiplex PCR reads were re-called with MiXCR into one record per CDR3 protein. The table shows some 1.1 million distinct CDR3 sequences, with about two fifths occurring only once. Germline V gene lookup returns CDR1 LNHNV and CDR2 YYDKDF (reference sequence). The CDR3 spans 14 residues. Trimming left V 1 base short and J 4 bases short, with 11 bases between. Hyperthyroidism patients, all newly diagnosed, had under 2 months' duration and ages of 18 to 65. As for this clonotype: As yet, its antigen is unknown.

The source material was peripheral blood or thyroid tissue (not recorded which). The TCR comes from an adult man with Graves' hyperthyroidism. The rearrangement uses TRBV15 and TRBJ2-7; perhaps TRBD1 as D (6 bases). DNA of the CDR3: TGTGCCACCAGCAGAGCCAAGAGGGGGTACGAGCAGTACTTC. This translates into CATSRAKRGYEQYF.